Listed below are T cell receptor beta chains from one sample, sequenced in a study of blood T cell repertoires in COVID-19. Produced via immunoSEQ multiplex PCR; TCRdb's table is partial and in-frame only. The sample records about 73,000 clones, more than 70% being singletons. The sequencing sample was made of peripheral blood. Receptors originate from a man between 65 and 85 years old with COVID-19, enrolled during active disease. Each CDR3 is given without its conserved first and last residue.

v_call	j_call	cdr3_aa
TRBV4-1	TRBJ2-7	ASSQEGSGRY
TRBV6-5	TRBJ2-1	ASSSLPYNEQF
TRBV6-2/TRBV6-3	TRBJ2-7	ASSYPHSGSQDYEQY
TRBV28	TRBJ1-5	ASTLEVTQPQH
TRBV18	TRBJ1-1	ASSIGTANTEAF
TRBV7-3	TRBJ1-2	ASRSPGDRGNGYT
TRBV6-6	TRBJ1-2	ASSTTADYGYT
TRBV9	TRBJ1-4	ASSTQQGDEKLF
TRBV9	TRBJ2-2	ASSVARNTGELF
TRBV9	TRBJ2-1	ASSRGQGANEQF
TRBV15	TRBJ1-2	ATREDRAGYGYT
TRBV2	TRBJ1-1	ASSDLGGITEAF
TRBV19	TRBJ2-7	ATRTGSYEQY
TRBV5-4	TRBJ1-2	ASSSWRASGGYT
TRBV24-1	TRBJ2-7	ATAGTSGSDEQY
TRBV10-2	TRBJ2-1	ASRTSGYYNEQF
TRBV5-5	TRBJ1-1	ASSGLQGATTEAF
TRBV9	TRBJ2-7	ASSEGTFNSVYEQY
TRBV28	TRBJ1-5	ASSLFQTVFQPQH
TRBV6-5	TRBJ1-6	ASSYSGLDGSPLH
TRBV19	TRBJ1-2	ASSRDRAADDYGYT
TRBV9	TRBJ2-7	ASSPGQGSSYEQY
TRBV6-5	TRBJ1-1	ASKDGLTEAF
TRBV7-2	TRBJ2-1	ASSPQLAEAYNEQF
TRBV9	TRBJ1-1	ASSVGGMNTEAF
TRBV7-2	TRBJ2-3	ASSLYLTDLTDTQY
TRBV4-3	TRBJ1-2	ASSQEIRWGYT
TRBV14	TRBJ1-1	ASSPAPRPGQGSWNTEAF
TRBV2	TRBJ1-5	ASRQEANQPQH
TRBV6-6	TRBJ2-3	ASSRLAYTDTQY
TRBV2	TRBJ1-6	ASKTDSPLH
TRBV28	TRBJ2-7	ASNAAGTGTYEQY
TRBV6-5	TRBJ2-7	ASTRSRNSYEQY
TRBV7-3	TRBJ2-1	ASSSPKGLAEKKF
TRBV28	TRBJ1-6	ASSSMGQGPYNSPLH
TRBV7-9	TRBJ1-2	ASSPTIAGGPAYT
TRBV12-3/TRBV12-4	TRBJ2-7	ASSLFGPYEQY
TRBV7-9	TRBJ1-1	ASTLAGQGDTEAF
TRBV3-1/TRBV3-2	TRBJ2-1	ASSQGHRGIEQF
TRBV4-1	TRBJ2-1	ASSQDSPGDEQF
TRBV25-1	TRBJ2-1	ASSESLIAGDRNEQF
TRBV7-2	TRBJ2-6	ASSTGAGANVLT
TRBV7-3	TRBJ1-1	ASSFGTGAEAF
TRBV11-1	TRBJ1-1	ASSLYGVNTEAF
TRBV29-1	TRBJ1-5	SVRAGVGQPQH